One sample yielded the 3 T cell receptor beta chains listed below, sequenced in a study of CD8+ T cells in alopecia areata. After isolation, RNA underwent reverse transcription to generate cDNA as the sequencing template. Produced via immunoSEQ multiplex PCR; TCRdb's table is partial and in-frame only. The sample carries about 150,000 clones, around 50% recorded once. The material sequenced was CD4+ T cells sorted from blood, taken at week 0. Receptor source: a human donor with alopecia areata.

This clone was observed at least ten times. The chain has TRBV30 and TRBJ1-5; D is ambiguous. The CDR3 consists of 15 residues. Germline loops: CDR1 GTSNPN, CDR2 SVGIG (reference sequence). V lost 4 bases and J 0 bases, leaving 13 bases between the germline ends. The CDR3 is CAWTAEAFSNQPQHF. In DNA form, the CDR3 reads TGTGCCTGGACTGCGGAGGCCTTTAGCAATCAGCCCCAGCATTTT.

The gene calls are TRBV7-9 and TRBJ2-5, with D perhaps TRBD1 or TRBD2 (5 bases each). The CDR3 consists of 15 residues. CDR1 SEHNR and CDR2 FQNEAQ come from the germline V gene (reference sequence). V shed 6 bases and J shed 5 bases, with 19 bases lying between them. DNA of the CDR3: TGTGCCAGCAGACAATCCTCCGGGACGGTGGAGACCCAGTACTTC. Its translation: CASRQSSGTVETQYF.

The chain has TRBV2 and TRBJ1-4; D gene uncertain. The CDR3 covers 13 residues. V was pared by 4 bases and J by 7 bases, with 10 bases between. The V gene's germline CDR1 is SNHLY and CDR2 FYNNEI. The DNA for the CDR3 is TGTGCCAGCAGTGCGGGCTTCGGTGAAAAACTGTTTTTT. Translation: CASSAGFGEKLFF.